This T cell receptor beta chain derives from a study of T cell responses to AZD1222 COVID-19 vaccine. CDR1 and CDR2 from the germline V gene are SEHNR and FQNEAQ (reference sequence). V dropped 4 bases and J dropped 5 bases, with 18 bases sitting between them. The CDR3 is 16 amino acids. This clone appeared a few times. Here immunoSEQ multiplex PCR was the method, and the copy in TCRdb shows in-frame clones only, minus some. The sample yields roughly 70,000 clones, around 84% seen once. This specimen was peripheral blood, taken on day 0 of AZD1222 vaccination. The chain employs TRBV7-9 and TRBJ2-1; either TRBD1 or TRBD2 may supply D (5 bases each). This TCR was sampled from an adult in good health. The CDR3 loop is CASSYKWGEGDNEQFF. Written as DNA, the CDR3 is TGTGCCAGCAGCTATAAGTGGGGCGAGGGCGACAATGAGCAGTTCTTC.